This entry lists 22 T cell receptor beta chains sequenced from one sample in a study of response to subunit inactivated influenza vaccine. One entry per CDR3 protein results from TCRdb running MiXCR on the RT-PCR reads. The table lists hundreds of thousands of distinct CDR3 sequences, approximately 15% of them singletons. The sequencing here drew on PBMCs from blood, taken 12 days after vaccination. These receptors came from a man aged 45-65 years who received an inactivated influenza vaccine.

The chain is built from TRBV7-9 and TRBJ2-5, with TRBD2 matching over 11 bases. J was trimmed by 2 bases and V by 1 base; bases with no gene match: 3. The germline V gene has CDR1 SEHNR and CDR2 FQNEAQ (reference sequence). The CDR3 is made up of 16 amino acids. The CDR3 region has the DNA TGTGCCAGCAGCTTAGGAGGGACTAGCGGACAAGAGACCCAGTACTTC. It codes for CASSLGGTSGQETQYF.

This clonotype was counted many times. This chain uses TRBV27 with TRBJ2-1; 11 positions agree with TRBD2. V lost 6 bases and J lost 6; bases outside the gene matches: 7. Germline V CDR1 and CDR2: MNHEY, SMNVEV (reference sequence). The CDR3 is made up of 15 amino acids. The DNA of the CDR3 is TGTGCCAGCAGCCCTGGGACTAGCGGACTCAATGAGCAGTTCTTC. This codes for CASSPGTSGLNEQFF.

The genes are TRBV29-1 and TRBJ1-1, with 8 bases lining up with TRBD1. Germline CDR1 reads SQVTM; CDR2 reads ANQGSEA. The CDR3 extends over 14 amino acids. Losses at the gene ends were 1 base for V and 4 bases for J; bases not matched to a gene: 5. The CDR3 is CSVEVQGGRTEAFF. In DNA, the CDR3 is TGCAGCGTTGAAGTACAGGGGGGTCGCACTGAAGCTTTCTTT.

The V call is TRBV5-1, the J call TRBJ2-3, with a tentative D call TRBD2 (6 bases). The V end lost 4 bases, the J end lost 2 bases, and 11 bases lay between the germline ends. This CDR3 spans 14 amino acids. The V gene's germline CDR1 is SGHRS and CDR2 YFSETQ. The CDR3 DNA sequence: TGCGCCAGCAGCCCGGGCGGGGACACAGATACGCAGTATTTT. Protein: CASSPGGDTDTQYF.

The J gene is TRBJ2-3, the V gene TRBV4-3; a possible D gene is TRBD1 (5 bases). The germline gives CDR1 LGHNA, CDR2 YSLEER. V shed 3 bases and J shed 5 bases, with 9 bases lying between them. The CDR3 totals 13 residues. The CDR3, as DNA: TGCGCCAGCAGCCACAGGGTTGGAGATACGCAGTATTTT. Protein product: CASSHRVGDTQYF.

In this sample, this clonotype turned up many times. CDR3 DNA sequence: TGTGCCAGCAGTTTAACAGGGAACGAGCAGTACTTC. It is translated as CASSLTGNEQYF. The chain combines TRBV28 with TRBJ2-7; maybe TRBD1 (6 bases). The germline CDR1 and CDR2 sequences are MDHEN and SYDVKM. This CDR3 is built from 12 residues. V was pared by 2 bases and J by 5 bases, with 7 bases between. The complete variable domain, with remaining parts taken from reference TRBV28 and TRBJ2-7, reads DVKVTQSSRYLVKRTGEKVFLECVQDMDHENMFWYRQDPGLGLRLIYFSYDVKMKEKGDIPEGYSVSREKKERFSLILESASTNQTSMYLCASSLTGNEQYFGPGTRLTVT.

The genes are TRBV12-3 or TRBV12-4 and TRBJ2-5, with D uncertain. The V end was cut by 8 bases, the J end by 5 bases, with 9 bases between. The CDR3 has 11 residues. This CDR3 reads CASATYETQYF. The CDR3 DNA is TGTGCCAGCGCTACGTATGAGACCCAGTACTTC.

This clonotype occurred many times. V usage is TRBV4-1 and J usage is TRBJ2-1, with D uncertain. The CDR3 covers 13 residues. CDR1 and CDR2 from the germline V gene are MGHRA and YSYEKL. The V gene lost 0 bases and the J gene lost 3 bases, with 3 bases spanning the gap. The CDR3 DNA follows: TGCGCCAGCAGCCAAGAGGGCTACAATGAGCAGTTCTTC. Encoded protein: CASSQEGYNEQFF.

V usage is TRBV11-2 and J usage is TRBJ2-7; D gene uncertain. The length of the CDR3 is 15 residues. V shed 5 bases and J shed 0 bases, with 14 bases lying between them. The V gene's germline CDR1 is SGHAT and CDR2 FQNNGV. As DNA, the CDR3 is TGTGCCAGCAGCCCCTTCGCGGAGTCCTCCTACGAGCAGTACTTC. Protein: CASSPFAESSYEQYF.

This clonotype was recorded a few times. The rearrangement uses TRBV4-1 and TRBJ2-2; D remains ambiguous. The CDR3 spans 16 residues. V gave up 0 bases and J gave up 4 bases, with 12 bases separating them. CDR1 and CDR2 (germline): MGHRA, YSYEKL. Here the CDR3 reads CASSQDSETRTGELFF. The CDR3 nucleotides are TGCGCCAGCAGCCAAGATTCCGAGACACGCACCGGGGAGCTGTTTTTT.

The V and J genes are TRBV12-5 and TRBJ2-2; D ambiguous. With 1 base removed from V and 0 bases from J, the gap between germline ends came to 6 bases. This CDR3 has 15 residues. The V gene's germline CDR1 is LGHNT and CDR2 FRNRAP. The CDR3 spells CASGLGSANTGELFF. For the CDR3, the DNA is TGTGCTAGTGGTTTGGGCAGTGCGAACACCGGGGAGCTGTTTTTT.

This rearrangement joins TRBV12-3 or TRBV12-4 to TRBJ2-1; the D call may be TRBD1 or TRBD2 (5 bases each). V was trimmed by 6 bases and J by 9 bases, leaving 12 bases between them. The CDR3 runs 12 residues. Here the CDR3 reads CASRGRGAEQFF. In DNA, the CDR3 is TGTGCCAGCAGGGGTCGGGGCGCTGAGCAGTTCTTC.

This rearrangement joins TRBV7-6 to TRBJ2-3; TRBD2 aligns across 9 bases. CDR1 is SGHVS and CDR2 is FNYEAQ in the germline V gene. The CDR3 contains 17 residues. Losses at the gene ends were 0 bases for V and 2 bases for J; bases not matched to a gene: 6. In DNA, the CDR3 is TGTGCCAGCAGCTTAGCGGGGCTAGCGGGGAACACAGATACGCAGTATTTT. Amino acid sequence: CASSLAGLAGNTDTQYF.

A word on this clonotype: One end of the junction does not line up with germline, which may come from a read error. This chain connects TRBV28 to TRBJ1-1; D not resolved. Germline loops: CDR1 MDHEN, CDR2 SYDVKM. This CDR3 is 14 amino acids long. The CDR3 nucleotides read TGTGCCTGCAGTTTGACCGTGGCGAACACTGAAGCTTTCTTT. Amino acids: CACSLTVANTEAFF.

The chain is built from TRBV5-1 and TRBJ2-3; no clear D. V lost 0 bases to trimming and J lost 4 bases, with 15 bases between them. Germline CDR1 SGHRS, CDR2 YFSETQ. CDR3 size: 16 residues. The DNA for the CDR3 is TGCGCCAGCAGCTTGGGTGGCACTACCCGATCAGATACGCAGTATTTT. The encoded protein is CASSLGGTTRSDTQYF.

V gene TRBV14 combines with J gene TRBJ2-1; D remains ambiguous. The CDR3 is made up of 15 amino acids. Between the trimmed V and J ends, which lost 2 bases and 0 bases, there was a span of 8 bases. CDR1 and CDR2 (germline): SGHDN, FVKESK. The CDR3 is CASSQYGSSYNEQFF. CDR3 coding DNA: TGTGCCAGCAGCCAATACGGATCCTCCTACAATGAGCAGTTCTTC.

This clonotype was seen more than once but under ten times. The CDR3 coding sequence is TGCGCCAGCAGCACAGGGGTAGGCCAGCCCCAGCATTTT. It specifies CASSTGVGQPQHF. The chain is built from TRBV10-1 and TRBJ1-5; TRBD1 aligns across 7 bases. The J segment lost 7 bases and the V segment lost 6 bases, leaving 6 bases of the junction unmatched. The germline V gene has CDR1 WNHNN and CDR2 SYGVQD (reference sequence). The CDR3 extends over 13 amino acids.

This clonotype was seen only a few times. The chain links TRBV27 to TRBJ2-1; 9 bases align to TRBD2. The V gene's germline CDR1 is MNHEY and CDR2 SMNVEV (reference sequence). This CDR3 region has 17 residues. The V segment lost 5 bases and the J segment 4 bases; nucleotides outside the gene matches: 12. This CDR3 reads CASSLPKLAGQYNEQFF. The CDR3 nucleotides are TGTGCCAGCAGTCTTCCTAAGCTAGCGGGACAGTACAATGAGCAGTTCTTC.

This clonotype was detected a few times. This sequence joins TRBV7-2 and TRBJ1-6, with unresolved D. The ends were cut back, 0 bases at V and 0 bases at J, with 12 bases in the middle. Germline CDR1 SGHTA, CDR2 FQGNSA. The CDR3 has 18 amino acids. CDR3 in DNA: TGTGCCAGCAGCTTAGCTGGGAGGAGGAGCTCCTATAATTCACCCCTCCACTTT. Residues: CASSLAGRRSSYNSPLHF. The whole variable domain, remainder taken from reference TRBV7-2 and TRBJ1-6, is GAGVSQSPSNKVTEKGKDVELRCDPISGHTALYWYRQSLGQGLEFLIYFQGNSAPDKSGLPSDRFSAERTGGSVSTLTIQRTQQEDSAVYLCASSLAGRRSSYNSPLHFGNGTRLTVT.

This clonotype was found a few times. V usage is TRBV18 and J usage is TRBJ2-3; TRBD2 aligns across 7 bases. Germline V gene sequence: CDR1 KGHSH, CDR2 LQKENI. This CDR3 is 14 amino acids long. V was clipped by 6 bases and J by 4 bases; unmatched bases: 7. CDR3 region: CASSGGSEADTQYF. In nucleotides, the CDR3 is TGTGCCAGCTCGGGGGGGTCCGAAGCAGATACGCAGTATTTT.

This clonotype was detected only a few times. J is TRBJ2-3 and V is TRBV4-3; no definite D call. V was pared by 4 bases and J by 1 base, with 9 bases between. Germline lookup yields CDR1 LGHNA and CDR2 YSLEER. This CDR3 spans 14 amino acids. CDR3 sequence: CASSRYRGTDTQYF. Written as DNA, the CDR3 is TGCGCCAGCAGCCGATACCGGGGCACAGATACGCAGTATTTT.

The chain couples TRBV30 to TRBJ2-7; TRBD1 matches 8 bases. V was clipped by 1 base and J by 1 base; unmatched bases: 3. Germline lookup yields CDR1 GTSNPN and CDR2 SVGIG (reference sequence). This CDR3 is built from 14 residues. CDR3 coding DNA: TGTGCCTGGAGTGGACAGGGGTGGTCCTACGAGCAGTACTTC. Translation: CAWSGQGWSYEQYF.